The clone carrying this T cell receptor (beta chain) turned up a few times. Germline CDR1 and CDR2: SGHRS and YFSETQ. The CDR3 is 14 residues long. The V gene end was trimmed by 1 base and the J gene end by 2 bases; junction bases not matched to a gene: 2. Time point of the sample: sample taken at primary tumor resection. Whole RNA, isolated from tumor, nontumor lung or frozen PBMC, was sequenced without prior sorting. This sample is part of a study of spatial heterogeneity in lung cancer. Turning to the study itself: Raw reads contained each unique TCR and UMI combination more than ten times on average.

TCRdb re-called the 5' RACE reads through MiXCR, storing one row per CDR3 protein. The data contain about 80,000 distinct CDR3 sequences, roughly a fifth of them singletons. J is TRBJ2-7 and V is TRBV5-1, with 8 bases identical to TRBD2. The sequence came from a male donor with early-stage non-small cell lung cancer. The sequences come from PBMCs, collected at surgery. The DNA of the CDR3 is TGCGCCAGCAGCTTGACTAGCGGCCCCTACGAGCAGTACTTC. The encoded protein is CASSLTSGPYEQYF.